Following are 25 T cell receptor beta chains from one sample sequenced in a study of T cells in Graves' hyperthyroidism and ophthalmopathy. RNA transcripts were the template for amplifying TCR beta CDR3 regions. The HTBI primer set drove a first-round RT-PCR of the TCR CDR3. TCRdb redid the calling of the multiplex PCR reads with MiXCR, one entry per CDR3 protein. Of around 350,000 distinct CDR3 sequences listed, more than 12% were seen once; the top ten hold 20%. Material for sequencing was blood. All receptors come from a woman aged 25 to 39 with Graves' ophthalmopathy.

In its sample, this clonotype was seen many times. This CDR3 reads CSATPSLFGKVVSSYNEQFF. The CDR3 DNA reads as TGCAGTGCTACCCCCTCCCTCTTTGGTAAAGTCGTCAGCTCCTACAATGAGCAGTTCTTC. This chain links TRBV20-1 with TRBJ2-1, with unresolved D. Germline-derived CDR1 and CDR2 are DFQATT and SNEGSKA (reference sequence). This CDR3 has 20 amino acids. With 4 bases removed from V and 0 bases from J, the gap between germline ends came to 28 bases.

There are many counts of this clonotype. The V call is TRBV28, the J call TRBJ1-1; 10 nucleotides agree with TRBD1. This CDR3 comprises 15 residues. Germline V gives CDR1 MDHEN, CDR2 SYDVKM. V shed 10 bases and J 2 bases; nucleotides not matched to a gene: 10. CDR3 coding DNA: TGTGCCACGACAGGGGGCCCAGTTGCTAACACTGAAGCTTTCTTT. Translating gives CATTGGPVANTEAFF.

This clonotype showed up many times. This chain links TRBV10-3 with TRBJ1-1; no firm D call. The CDR3 is 14 amino acids. Germline assignment: CDR1 ENHRY and CDR2 SYGVKD. Trimming removed 6 bases at V and 4 bases at J, with 15 bases between. The CDR3 protein is CAIRTQDVGTEAFF. CDR3 nucleotides: TGTGCCATCAGGACCCAGGACGTGGGCACTGAAGCTTTCTTT.

This clonotype came up many times. V is TRBV7-9 and J is TRBJ2-5, with D tentatively TRBD2 (6 bases). CDR1 and CDR2 from the germline V gene are SEHNR and FQNEAQ (reference sequence). Trimming took 4 bases from V and 7 from J, leaving 22 bases between them. The CDR3 totals 16 residues. CDR3 sequence: CASSSSLSGPWVTQYF. The DNA of the CDR3 is TGTGCCAGCAGCTCCTCGCTTAGCGGCCCTTGGGTGACCCAGTACTTC.

The sample holds many counts of this clonotype. The V call is TRBV12-3 or TRBV12-4, the J call TRBJ2-1, with 8 bases that match TRBD1. The ends lost 7 bases at V and 2 bases at J; junction bases unmatched: 7. This CDR3 spans 15 amino acids. CDR3 amino acids: CASNHGQGTYNEQFF. For the CDR3, the DNA is TGTGCCAGCAACCACGGACAGGGAACCTACAATGAGCAGTTCTTC.

This clonotype was found a few times. The chain couples TRBV6-1 to TRBJ1-1; D unclear. From germline, CDR1 is MNHNS and CDR2 SASEGT. This CDR3 contains 16 residues. Trimming removed 5 bases at V and 1 base at J, with 17 bases between. Here the CDR3 DNA reads TGTGCCAGCAGTTTCCTTTTAGTTACCGGGAACACTGAAGCTTTCTTT. This codes for CASSFLLVTGNTEAFF.

The chain recombines TRBV2 with TRBJ2-2; tentative D call: TRBD1 (6 bases). V dropped 6 bases and J dropped 13 bases, with 12 bases sitting between them. The CDR3 spans 11 residues. Germline assignment: CDR1 SNHLY and CDR2 FYNNEI. CDR3 DNA sequence: TGTGCCAGCAGCCGGGACACAGGGCTGTTTTTT. Protein: CASSRDTGLFF. The full variable domain, completed using reference TRBV2 and TRBJ2-2, is EPEVTQTPSHQVTQMGQEVILRCVPISNHLYFYWYRQILGQKVEFLVSFYNNEISEKSEIFDDQFSVERPDGSNFTLKIRSTKLEDSAMYFCASSRDTGLFFGEGSRLTVL.

The chain joins TRBV5-6 to TRBJ2-3; 8 bases fit TRBD2. Per the germline V gene, CDR1 is SGHDT and CDR2 is YYEEEE. This CDR3 has 15 amino acids. Trimming cost V 1 base and J 1 base; bases outside gene matches: 2. In nucleotides, the CDR3 is TGTGCCAGCAGCTTGATCGGGGGGGGCACAGATACGCAGTATTTT. It translates to CASSLIGGGTDTQYF.

J is TRBJ1-5 and V is TRBV6-1; 7 nucleotides line up with TRBD1. Germline V CDR1 and CDR2: MNHNS, SASEGT. With V trimmed by 6 bases and J by 4 bases, 9 bases remained unmatched. The CDR3 is 15 amino acids. This chain's CDR3 is CASRTDRARNQPQHF. CDR3 bases: TGTGCCAGCAGGACTGACAGGGCAAGGAATCAGCCCCAGCATTTT.

This clonotype has ten or more counts. The chain is built from TRBV27 and TRBJ2-2, with D hard to call. This CDR3 contains 15 residues. Trimming left V 6 bases short and J 0 bases short, with 11 bases between. The V gene's germline CDR1 is MNHEY and CDR2 SMNVEV (reference sequence). CDR3 in amino acids: CASSPLTANTGELFF. Here the CDR3 DNA reads TGTGCCAGCAGCCCACTGACCGCGAACACCGGGGAGCTGTTTTTT.

V and J are TRBV15 and TRBJ2-1; TRBD2 aligns across 9 bases. The V segment lost 0 bases and the J segment 4 bases; nucleotides outside the gene matches: 7. This CDR3 comprises 17 residues. Per germline, CDR1 LNHNV and CDR2 YYDKDF (reference sequence). This chain's CDR3 is CATSRDGLAGPYNEQFF. In DNA form, the CDR3 reads TGTGCCACCAGCAGAGATGGTCTAGCGGGACCTTACAATGAGCAGTTCTTC.

This clonotype was observed many times. The chain carries TRBV13 and TRBJ2-1, with TRBD2 matching over 13 bases. CDR1 is PRHDT, CDR2 FYEKMQ, per germline (reference sequence). The CDR3 covers 17 residues. J was trimmed by 9 bases and V by 4 bases; bases with no gene match: 12. The CDR3 DNA sequence: TGTGCCAGCAGCTCACAGACTAGCGGGGGGCCGGGGGTTGAGCAGTTCTTC. Translating gives CASSSQTSGGPGVEQFF. Full variable domain (rest looked up from reference TRBV13 and TRBJ2-1): AAGVIQSPRHLIKEKRETATLKCYPIPRHDTVYWYQQGPGQDPQFLISFYEKMQSDKGSIPDRFSAQQFSDYHSELNMSSLELGDSALYFCASSSQTSGGPGVEQFFGPGTRLTVL.

In this sample, this clonotype turned up many times. Written as DNA, the CDR3 is TGTGCCAGCAGTGACGCCAATCAGCCCCAGCATTTT. Translated, it gives CASSDANQPQHF. The chain combines TRBV2 with TRBJ1-5; D not resolved. There are 12 residues in the CDR3. Per the germline V gene, CDR1 is SNHLY and CDR2 is FYNNEI. Trimming cost V 3 bases and J 3 bases, with 3 bases left between them.

This clonotype has at least ten counts. The chain combines TRBV20-1 with TRBJ2-2; D uncertain. V gave up 5 bases and J gave up 2 bases, with 18 bases separating them. This CDR3 region has 16 residues. Per germline, CDR1 DFQATT and CDR2 SNEGSKA (reference sequence). For the CDR3, the DNA is TGCAGTGCTTTCCGGTCCCGCCAATTTAACACCGGGGAGCTGTTTTTT. Its protein is CSAFRSRQFNTGELFF.

This clonotype was seen ten or more times. The CDR3: CASSLELGNPGELFF. CDR3 nucleotides: TGTGCCAGCAGCTTAGAACTGGGCAATCCCGGGGAGCTGTTTTTT. V gene TRBV7-2 combines with J gene TRBJ2-2; D uncertain. The CDR3 is 15 amino acids. Germline-derived CDR1 and CDR2 are SGHTA and FQGNSA. Trimming took 1 base from V and 6 from J, leaving 12 bases between them.

This clonotype was picked up a small number of times. A much more abundant neighbour one base away suggests this may be a read error. This chain joins TRBV19 and TRBJ2-1; TRBD2 matches at 7 bases. Germline loops: CDR1 LNHDA, CDR2 SQIVND (reference sequence). V lost 9 bases to trimming and J lost 0 bases; unmatched junction nucleotides: 5. The CDR3 is 14 residues long. The CDR3 here is CASSQRGSYNEQFF. CDR3 coding DNA: TGTGCCAGCAGCCAGCGGGGCTCCTACAATGAGCAGTTCTTC.

This clonotype occurred many times. The rearrangement uses TRBV2 and TRBJ1-2, with 7 positions matching TRBD1. This CDR3 spans 15 amino acids. The J segment lost 3 bases and the V segment lost 5 bases, leaving 9 bases of the junction unmatched. Germline CDR1 SNHLY, CDR2 FYNNEI. DNA for the CDR3: TGTGCCAGCAGTCTAGGAAGGGGGCTGGACTATGGCTACACCTTC. Its translation is CASSLGRGLDYGYTF.

This clonotype has at least ten counts. V gene TRBV7-9 combines with J gene TRBJ2-7; 7 positions agree with TRBD2. Trimming took 1 base from V and 4 from J; bases not matched to a gene: 1. The CDR3 covers 13 residues. CDR1 SEHNR and CDR2 FQNEAQ come from the germline V gene (reference sequence). In DNA, the CDR3 is TGTGCCAGCAGCTTAGGGGGGGGATACGAGCAGTACTTC. It codes for CASSLGGGYEQYF. Combining the CDR3 with reference TRBV7-9 and TRBJ2-7 gives the whole variable domain DTGVSQNPRHKITKRGQNVTFRCDPISEHNRLYWYRQTLGQGPEFLTYFQNEAQLEKSRLLSDRFSAERPKGSFSTLEIQRTEQGDSAMYLCASSLGGGYEQYFGPGTRLTVT.

This clonotype was picked up a small number of times. The rearrangement uses TRBV12-3 or TRBV12-4 and TRBJ2-1; TRBD2 matches 8 bases. The CDR3 contains 14 residues. After removal of 6 bases from V and 5 bases from J, the junction contained 6 bases not matched to a gene. The CDR3 spells CASRGLADNNEQFF. CDR3 DNA sequence: TGTGCCAGCAGAGGACTAGCAGACAACAATGAGCAGTTCTTC.

This clonotype came up many times. V gene TRBV10-3 combines with J gene TRBJ2-1; no reliable D call. Trimming took off 0 bases at V and 6 bases at J, with 3 bases between the two ends. This CDR3 is built from 12 residues. CDR1 is ENHRY and CDR2 is SYGVKD in the germline V gene. The CDR3 is CAISESTNEQFF. Written as DNA, the CDR3 is TGTGCCATCAGTGAGTCTACCAATGAGCAGTTCTTC.

CDR3 sequence reads: CASSFLPGDNEQFF. The DNA for the CDR3 is TGTGCCAGCAGCTTTCTTCCCGGTGACAATGAGCAGTTCTTC. The chain is built from TRBV5-5 and TRBJ2-1; D is unclear. CDR3 size: 14 residues. Per the germline V gene, CDR1 is SGHKS and CDR2 is YYEKEE (reference sequence). The ends were cut back, 2 bases at V and 5 bases at J, with 11 bases in the middle. The full variable domain, in which reference TRBV5-5 and TRBJ2-1 provide the parts outside the CDR3, is DAGVTQSPTHLIKTRGQQVTLRCSPISGHKSVSWYQQVLGQGPQFIFQYYEKEERGRGNFPDRFSARQFPNYSSELNVNALLLGDSALYLCASSFLPGDNEQFFGPGTRLTVL.

This clonotype was seen many times. The rearrangement joins TRBV27 to TRBJ2-1; D might be TRBD1 (5 bases). V was shortened by 5 bases and J by 8 bases, with 13 bases between the two germline ends. CDR3 length: 13 residues. In germline, CDR1 is MNHEY, CDR2 SMNVEV (reference sequence). CDR3 in amino acids: CASSPTFRDEQFF. The CDR3 DNA sequence: TGTGCCAGCAGTCCTACTTTCAGGGATGAGCAGTTCTTC.

V and J are TRBV3-1 and TRBJ1-1, with 7 bases identical to TRBD1. The CDR3 runs 15 residues. In germline, CDR1 is LGHDT, CDR2 YNNKEL (reference sequence). Trimming at V came to 6 bases and at J to 6 bases, leaving 13 bases not matched to a gene. The CDR3 nucleotides are TGTGCCAGCAGTGGAGGGGGCCTCTTGAGGGCTGAAGCTTTCTTT. It encodes CASSGGGLLRAEAFF.

The CDR3 nucleotides read TGCGCCAGAAACACCTACGAGCAGTACTTC. This encodes CARNTYEQYF. The chain combines TRBV4-1 with TRBJ2-7; the D is unclear. Trimming took off 9 bases at V and 2 bases at J, with 5 bases between the two ends. This CDR3 is built from 10 residues. Germline V gives CDR1 MGHRA, CDR2 YSYEKL.

At least ten counts were recorded for this clonotype. Because it lacks the conserved phenylalanine or tryptophan at the end, this CDR3 is likely a read error. The DNA of the CDR3 is TGTGCCAGCAGTATCTCAGGGAGAGAGACCCAGTACTTA. Translated: CASSISGRETQYL. The rearrangement links TRBV7-8 to TRBJ2-5; D possibly uses TRBD1 or TRBD2 (5 bases each). Germline values: CDR1 SGHVS, CDR2 FQNEAQ. This CDR3 is built from 13 residues. Trimming removed 6 bases from V and 4 bases from J, with 12 bases in between.